This entry is about one TCR beta chain. This clonotype turned up a few times. The antigen it recognizes is unknown. No base qualities exist here, and no much larger clone lies one base off it. To prepare the library, RT-PCR was applied. Instrument used: Illumina HiSeq 2500. In TCRdb, the public reads were trimmed at Q25 with fastp and aligned with MiXCR, with productive beta chains retained. Every entry covers one CDR3 protein and lists the most common genes and DNA from its rows. Present in this sample are over 650,000 distinct CDR3 sequences, about 18% of which were seen just once. 11% of the sample is taken by the ten largest. From the cysteine through the phenylalanine, the CDR3 covers 14 amino acids. Left in the record is the CDR3 DNA by itself, 42 bases read in frame from the first base. CDR1 and CDR2, per the germline V gene (reference sequence), are SGHKS and YYEKEE. The trim is 0 bases for V and 5 bases for J, with a gap of 12 bases between the germline ends.

The record originates from a study of response to subunit inactivated influenza vaccine (dated by TCRdb to the late 2010s). With respect to the entire study: The study used deep quantitative T cell receptor repertoire profiling to track responses to a trivalent subunit inactivated influenza vaccine. The investigation overall reported the following: It was suggested by the authors that each seasonal influenza vaccination may recruit only a limited number of new T cells.

The TCR sequence derives from a man in his fifties who received an inactivated influenza vaccine. Donor details come from another sample of the same person, matched by shared clones. The rearrangement joined TRBV5-5 to TRBJ2-7; no D segment can be confidently identified. Sample: PBMCs from blood, taken about 5 days after vaccination. The CDR3 region reads CASSLVGFGNEQYF. The bases are TGTGCCAGCAGCTTGGTAGGGTTCGGAAACGAGCAGTACTTC.